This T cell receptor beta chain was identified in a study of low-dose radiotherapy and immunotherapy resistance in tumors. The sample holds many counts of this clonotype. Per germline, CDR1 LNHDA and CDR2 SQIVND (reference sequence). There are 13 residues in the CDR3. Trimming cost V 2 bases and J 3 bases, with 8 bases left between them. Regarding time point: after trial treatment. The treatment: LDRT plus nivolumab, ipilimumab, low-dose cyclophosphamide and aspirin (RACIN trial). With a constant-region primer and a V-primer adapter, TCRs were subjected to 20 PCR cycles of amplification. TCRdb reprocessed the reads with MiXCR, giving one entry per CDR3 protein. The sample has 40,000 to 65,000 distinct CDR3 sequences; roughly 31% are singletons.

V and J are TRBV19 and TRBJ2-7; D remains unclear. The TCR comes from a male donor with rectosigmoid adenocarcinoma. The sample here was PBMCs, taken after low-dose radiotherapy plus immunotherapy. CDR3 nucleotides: TGTGCCAGTAGTATAAGTCTTCTCTACGAGCAGTACTTC. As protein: CASSISLLYEQYF.